This T cell receptor beta chain originates from a study of Graves' ophthalmopathy and Graves' hyperthyroidism (dated by TCRdb to 2016 to 2018). With regard to the full study: Peripheral blood was collected at initial diagnosis, before any treatment. TCR beta repertoire signatures were used to distinguish Graves' ophthalmopathy from Graves' hyperthyroidism and to predict progression to ophthalmopathy. In total, approximately 140 blood samples were TCR-sequenced: around 42 ophthalmopathy, some 72 hyperthyroidism and about 17 hyperthyroidism-to-ophthalmopathy patients. A discovery set of 100 patients (roughly 41 ophthalmopathy, just over 55 stable hyperthyroidism) was enrolled to explore V-J signatures distinguishing ophthalmopathy from hyperthyroidism. An independent validation cohort comprised some 19 hyperthyroidism patients and some 16 patients who later progressed from hyperthyroidism to ophthalmopathy. In over 5 hyperthyroidism patients, the T-cell repertoires found in thyroid tissue were compared with those found in blood. Following sample collection, hyperthyroidism patients were given methimazole at a starting dose of 30 mg daily, and ophthalmopathy patients were given high-dose intravenous methylprednisolone. The 90 or so discovery patients were randomly split 7:3 into training and test sets.

Here is what the overall study found, with its caveats: In validation, the model predicted ophthalmopathy progression with about 71% sensitivity and about 77% specificity; around twelve predicted patients were CT-confirmed with GO in a median of roughly 6.8 months. In cross-validation, the 13-signature model distinguished ophthalmopathy from stable hyperthyroidism with just over 85% sensitivity and around 81% specificity, and in the test set the corresponding values were about 80% and 75%. Most expanded thyroid clonotypes with a frequency above 0.001 also appeared in blood, which suggests that blood repertoires may reflect the immune response in the thyroid. Sample size was not predetermined statistically, and investigators were not blinded to group allocation.

This clonotype came up many times. Its antigen is still unknown. The input lacks base qualities; no much larger clone sits a single base away. CDR3 length: 15 amino acids, cysteine to phenylalanine. Only the CDR3 DNA stays, 45 bases, in frame from base 1. V loses 6 bases at its end and J loses 3 bases; junction bases beyond the gene matches: 9. CDR1 and CDR2 (LNHDA, SQIVND) derive from the germline V gene (reference sequence). A patient counted as having stable hyperthyroidism if there was no progression to ophthalmopathy within 18 months of follow-up. The hyperthyroidism patients were 18 to 65 years old and newly diagnosed, with a disease duration of less than 2 months. Anyone with other autoimmune diseases, uncontrolled infections, pregnancy or lactation was excluded from the study. Clinical symptoms, serum thyroxine, TRAb, thyroid ultrasound and orbital computed tomography were used for diagnosis. PBMCs were isolated from 8 to 10 ml of fresh peripheral blood by Ficoll-Paque density gradient centrifugation. Trizol reagent was used to extract the total RNA, and its quality was then checked on an Agilent 2100 Bioanalyzer.

TCR beta CDR3 regions were amplified from RNA transcripts for repertoire sequencing. The first round was an RT-PCR using HTBI primers with the Qiagen OneStep RT-PCR kit, and this first round was followed by a second-round multiplex PCR, then size selection and purification. Libraries were sequenced paired-end with 100 bp reads on an Illumina HiSeq2000. From the authors' description of their analysis: SOAPnuke was used for read processing, and reads with adapters, uncalled bases, a mean Phred below 15, or no exact constant-primer or identifier match were discarded. COPE v1.2.5 was used to merge the high-quality paired reads. Each unique nucleotide sequence was treated as a clonotype, and MiTCR v1.1 was used to align the clonotypes to the IMGT TRB V, D and J references. The analysis was limited to V-J combinations with a frequency above 0.0001, which together covered approximately 99% of repertoires. For each V-J combination, a TCR clonal expansion and chaos score was defined as F50 clonal expansion divided by the chaos observed in the TCRdist matrix. Features were reduced by Welch's t-statistics and random forest to over 10 V-J combinations, which fed a naive Bayes classifier. Thyroid-blood repertoire similarity was quantified with the Morisita-Horn index. TCRdb handled the public reads itself, with Q25 trimming in fastp and clone calling in MiXCR, and kept productive beta chains. Entries are consolidated by CDR3 protein sequence, retaining the most common genes and DNA. The V and J calls reflect TCRdb's pipeline rather than the authors' work. This sample gives a few hundred thousand distinct CDR3 sequences in total; 15% to 17% of them show up just once. In total, the top ten clones hold 7% of the sample.

This TCR came from a young woman with stable Graves' hyperthyroidism. Donor details come from another sample of the same person, matched by shared clones. The material sequenced was peripheral blood. The sequence joins TRBV19 to TRBJ1-1, with 8 bases matching TRBD1. CDR3 protein: CASRETGEDYTEAFF. The base sequence is TGTGCCAGTAGGGAGACAGGGGAGGATTACACTGAAGCTTTCTTT.